This T cell receptor beta chain was found in a study of blood T cell repertoires in COVID-19. The wider study: The cDNA or gDNA used as material had been derived from T cells, B-cell-depleted T cells, or PBMCs.

The germline V gene has CDR1 LNHDA and CDR2 SQIVND (reference sequence). Trimming took 4 bases from V and 15 from J, leaving 16 bases between them. This CDR3 region has 12 residues. Clones were sequenced by immunoSEQ multiplex PCR, and TCRdb holds only the in-frame ones, with some missing. The sample shows about 140,000 clones, around 84% of them seen only once. J is TRBJ1-5 and V is TRBV19; weak D call: TRBD1 (6 bases). The receptor was derived from an older woman with acute or convalescent COVID-19. The source material was peripheral blood. The CDR3 coding sequence is TGTGCCAGTAGTAGCCTACAACAGGGCCCGCATTTT. Amino acid sequence: CASSSLQQGPHF.